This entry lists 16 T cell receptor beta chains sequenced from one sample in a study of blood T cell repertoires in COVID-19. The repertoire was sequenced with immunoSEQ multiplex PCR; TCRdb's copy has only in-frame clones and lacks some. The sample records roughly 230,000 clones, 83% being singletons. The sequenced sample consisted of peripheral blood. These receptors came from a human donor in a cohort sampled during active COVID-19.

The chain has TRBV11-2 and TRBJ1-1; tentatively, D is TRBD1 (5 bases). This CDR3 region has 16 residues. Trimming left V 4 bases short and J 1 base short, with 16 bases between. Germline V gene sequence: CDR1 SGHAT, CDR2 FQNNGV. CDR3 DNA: TGTGCCAGCAGCTCATATGGGCAGGGAACGAACACTGAAGCTTTCTTT. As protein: CASSSYGQGTNTEAFF.

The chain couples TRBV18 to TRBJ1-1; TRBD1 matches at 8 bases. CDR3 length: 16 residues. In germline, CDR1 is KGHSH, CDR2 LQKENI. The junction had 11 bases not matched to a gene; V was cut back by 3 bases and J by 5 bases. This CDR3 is CASSPRQGQVETEAFF. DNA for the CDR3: TGTGCCAGCTCACCCCGACAGGGGCAAGTCGAAACTGAAGCTTTCTTT.

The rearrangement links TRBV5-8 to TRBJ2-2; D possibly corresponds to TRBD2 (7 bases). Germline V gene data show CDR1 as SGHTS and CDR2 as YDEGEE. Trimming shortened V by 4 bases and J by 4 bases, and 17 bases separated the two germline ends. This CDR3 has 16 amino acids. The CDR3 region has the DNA TGTGCCAGCAGCCCGGGGCGGGGGCGAGGCACCGGGGAGCTGTTTTTT. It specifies CASSPGRGRGTGELFF.

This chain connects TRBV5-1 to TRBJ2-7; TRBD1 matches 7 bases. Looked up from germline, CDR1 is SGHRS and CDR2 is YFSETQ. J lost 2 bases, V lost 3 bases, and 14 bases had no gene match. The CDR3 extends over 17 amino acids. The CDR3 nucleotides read TGCGCCAGCAGCTCCTCCGGGACAGATATGCTAACCTACGAGCAGTACTTC. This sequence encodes CASSSSGTDMLTYEQYF.

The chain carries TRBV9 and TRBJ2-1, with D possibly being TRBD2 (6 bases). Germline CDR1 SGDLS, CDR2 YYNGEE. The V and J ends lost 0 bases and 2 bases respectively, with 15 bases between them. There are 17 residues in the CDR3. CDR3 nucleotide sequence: TGTGCCAGCAGCGTAGACGTGGCGGGGCGCCCCTACAATGAGCAGTTCTTC. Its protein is CASSVDVAGRPYNEQFF.

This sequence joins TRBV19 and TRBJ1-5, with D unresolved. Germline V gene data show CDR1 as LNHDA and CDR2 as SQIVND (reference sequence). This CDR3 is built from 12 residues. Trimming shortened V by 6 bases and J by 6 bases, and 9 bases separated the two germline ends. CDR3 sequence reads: CASSSLGQPQHF. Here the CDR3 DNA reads TGTGCCAGTAGCAGTCTAGGTCAGCCCCAGCATTTT.

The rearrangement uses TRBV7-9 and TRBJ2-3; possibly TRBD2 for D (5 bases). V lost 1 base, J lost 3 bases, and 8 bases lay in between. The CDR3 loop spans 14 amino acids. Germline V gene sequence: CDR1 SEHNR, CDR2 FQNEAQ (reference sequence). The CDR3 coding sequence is TGTGCCAGCAGCTTAGATCTAGCAACAGATACGCAGTATTTT. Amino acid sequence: CASSLDLATDTQYF.

CDR3 loop: CASSDTAQRRTQYF. The CDR3 nucleotides read TGCGCCAGCAGTGATACAGCCCAAAGGCGGACCCAGTACTTC. The chain uses TRBV10-1 and TRBJ2-5; D remains unclear. The CDR3 has 14 residues. CDR1 WNHNN and CDR2 SYGVQD come from the germline V gene (reference sequence). V was shortened by 3 bases and J by 7 bases, with 15 bases between the two germline ends.

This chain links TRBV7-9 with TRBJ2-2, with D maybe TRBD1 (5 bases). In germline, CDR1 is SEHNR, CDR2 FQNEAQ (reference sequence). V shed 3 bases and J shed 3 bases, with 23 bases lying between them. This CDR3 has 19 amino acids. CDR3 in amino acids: CASSLTWGPISADTGELFF. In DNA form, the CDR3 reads TGTGCCAGCAGCTTGACGTGGGGCCCTATATCAGCAGACACCGGGGAGCTGTTTTTT.

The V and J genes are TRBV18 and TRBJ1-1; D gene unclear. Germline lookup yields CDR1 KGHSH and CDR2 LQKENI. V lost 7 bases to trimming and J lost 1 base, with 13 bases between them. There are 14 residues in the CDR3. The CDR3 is CASLVAPSNTEAFF. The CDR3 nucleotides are TGTGCCAGCTTAGTTGCCCCGTCGAACACTGAAGCTTTCTTT.

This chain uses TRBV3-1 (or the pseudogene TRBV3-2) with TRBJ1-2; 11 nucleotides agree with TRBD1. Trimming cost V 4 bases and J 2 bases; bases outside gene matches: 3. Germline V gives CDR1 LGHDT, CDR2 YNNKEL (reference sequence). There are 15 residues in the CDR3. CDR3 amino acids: CASSPRDRGNYGYTF. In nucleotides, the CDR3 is TGTGCCAGCAGCCCTAGGGACAGGGGGAACTATGGCTACACCTTC.

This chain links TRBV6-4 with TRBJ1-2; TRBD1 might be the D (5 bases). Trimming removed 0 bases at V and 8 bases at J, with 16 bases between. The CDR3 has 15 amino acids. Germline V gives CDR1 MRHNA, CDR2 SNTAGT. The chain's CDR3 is CASSDSWGSRKGYTF. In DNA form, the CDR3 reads TGTGCCAGCAGTGACTCTTGGGGCTCAAGGAAAGGCTACACCTTC.

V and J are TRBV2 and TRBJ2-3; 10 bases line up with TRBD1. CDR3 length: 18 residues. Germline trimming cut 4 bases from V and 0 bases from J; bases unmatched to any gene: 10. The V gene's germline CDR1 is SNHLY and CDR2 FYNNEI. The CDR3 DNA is TGTGCCAGCAGTGCCCTACCCGGGACAGGGGTGAGCACAGATACGCAGTATTTT. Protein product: CASSALPGTGVSTDTQYF.

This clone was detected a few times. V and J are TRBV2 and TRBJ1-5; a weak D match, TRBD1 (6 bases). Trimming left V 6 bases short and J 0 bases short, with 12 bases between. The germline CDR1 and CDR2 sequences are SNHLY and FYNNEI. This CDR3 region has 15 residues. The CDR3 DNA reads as TGTGCCAGCAGCCACGGGACACTTAGCAATCAGCCCCAGCATTTT. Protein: CASSHGTLSNQPQHF.

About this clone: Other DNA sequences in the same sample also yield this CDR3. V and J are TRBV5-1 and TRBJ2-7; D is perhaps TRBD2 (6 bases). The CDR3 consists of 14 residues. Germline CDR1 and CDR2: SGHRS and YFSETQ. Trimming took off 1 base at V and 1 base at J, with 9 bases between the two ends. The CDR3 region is CASSLSGTSYEQYF. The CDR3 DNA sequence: TGCGCCAGCAGCTTGTCGGGGACTTCCTACGAGCAGTACTTC.

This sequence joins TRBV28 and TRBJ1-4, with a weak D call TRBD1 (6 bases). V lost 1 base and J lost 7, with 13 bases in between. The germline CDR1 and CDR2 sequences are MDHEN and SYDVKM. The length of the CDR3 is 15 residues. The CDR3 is CASSLLLGAPEKLFF. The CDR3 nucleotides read TGTGCCAGCAGTTTATTGCTGGGGGCGCCTGAAAAACTGTTTTTT.